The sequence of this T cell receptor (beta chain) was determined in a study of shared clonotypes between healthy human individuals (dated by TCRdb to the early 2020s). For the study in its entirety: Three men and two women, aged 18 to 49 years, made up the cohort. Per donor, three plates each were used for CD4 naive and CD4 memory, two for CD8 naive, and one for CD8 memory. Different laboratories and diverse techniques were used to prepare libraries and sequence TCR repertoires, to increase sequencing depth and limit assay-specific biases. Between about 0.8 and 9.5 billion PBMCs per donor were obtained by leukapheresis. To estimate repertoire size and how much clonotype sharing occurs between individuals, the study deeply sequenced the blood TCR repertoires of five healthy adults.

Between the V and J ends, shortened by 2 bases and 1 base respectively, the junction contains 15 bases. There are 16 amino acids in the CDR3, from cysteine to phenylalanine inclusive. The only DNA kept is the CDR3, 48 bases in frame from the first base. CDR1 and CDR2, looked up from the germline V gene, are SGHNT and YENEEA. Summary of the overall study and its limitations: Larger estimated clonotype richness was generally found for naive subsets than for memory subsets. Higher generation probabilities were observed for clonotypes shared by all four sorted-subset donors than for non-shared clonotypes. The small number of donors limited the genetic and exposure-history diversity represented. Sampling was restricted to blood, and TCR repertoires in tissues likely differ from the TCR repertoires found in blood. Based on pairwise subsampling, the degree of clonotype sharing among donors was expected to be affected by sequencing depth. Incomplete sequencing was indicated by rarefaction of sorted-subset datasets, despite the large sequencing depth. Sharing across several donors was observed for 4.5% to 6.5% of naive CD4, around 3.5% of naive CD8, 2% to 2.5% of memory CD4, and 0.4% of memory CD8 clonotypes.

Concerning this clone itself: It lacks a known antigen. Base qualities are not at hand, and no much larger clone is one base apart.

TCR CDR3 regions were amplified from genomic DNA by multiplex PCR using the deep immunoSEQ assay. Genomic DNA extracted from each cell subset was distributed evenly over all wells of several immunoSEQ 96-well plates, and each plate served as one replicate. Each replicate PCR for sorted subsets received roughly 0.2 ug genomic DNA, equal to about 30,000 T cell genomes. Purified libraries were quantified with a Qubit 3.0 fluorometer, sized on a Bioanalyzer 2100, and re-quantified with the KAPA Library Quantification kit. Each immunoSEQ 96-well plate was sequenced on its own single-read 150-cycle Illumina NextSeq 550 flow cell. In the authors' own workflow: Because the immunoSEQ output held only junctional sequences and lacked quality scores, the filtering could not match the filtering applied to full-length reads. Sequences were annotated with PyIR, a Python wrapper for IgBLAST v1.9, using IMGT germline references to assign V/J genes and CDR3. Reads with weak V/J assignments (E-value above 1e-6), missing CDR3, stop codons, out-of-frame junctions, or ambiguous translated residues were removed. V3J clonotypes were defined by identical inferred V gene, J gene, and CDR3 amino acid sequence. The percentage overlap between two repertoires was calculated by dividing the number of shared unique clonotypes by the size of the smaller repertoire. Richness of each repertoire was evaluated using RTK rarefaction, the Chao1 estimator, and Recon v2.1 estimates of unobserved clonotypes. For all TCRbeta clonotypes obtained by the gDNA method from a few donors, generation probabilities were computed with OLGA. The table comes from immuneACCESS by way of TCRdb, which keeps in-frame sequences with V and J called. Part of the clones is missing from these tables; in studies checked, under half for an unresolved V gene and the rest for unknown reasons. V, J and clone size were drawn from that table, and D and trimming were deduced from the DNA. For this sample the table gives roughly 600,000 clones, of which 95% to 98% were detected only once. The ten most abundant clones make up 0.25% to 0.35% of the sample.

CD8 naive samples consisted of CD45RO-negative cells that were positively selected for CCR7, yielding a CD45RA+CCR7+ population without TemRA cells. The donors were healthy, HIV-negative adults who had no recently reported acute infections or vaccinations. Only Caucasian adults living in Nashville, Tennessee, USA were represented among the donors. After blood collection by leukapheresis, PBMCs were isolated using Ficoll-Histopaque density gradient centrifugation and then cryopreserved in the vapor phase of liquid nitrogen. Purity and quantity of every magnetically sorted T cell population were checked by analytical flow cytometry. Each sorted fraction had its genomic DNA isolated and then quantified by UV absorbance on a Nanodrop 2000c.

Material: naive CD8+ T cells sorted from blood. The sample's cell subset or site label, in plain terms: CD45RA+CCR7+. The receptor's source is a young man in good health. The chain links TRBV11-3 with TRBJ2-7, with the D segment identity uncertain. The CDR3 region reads CASSLYRERQSYEQYF. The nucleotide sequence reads TGTGCCAGCAGCTTATACCGTGAGCGCCAGTCCTACGAGCAGTACTTC. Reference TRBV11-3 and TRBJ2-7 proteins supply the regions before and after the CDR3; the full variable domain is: EAGVVQSPRYKIIEKKQPVAFWCNPISGHNTLYWYLQNLGQGPELLIRYENEEAVDDSQLPKDRFSAERLKGVDSTLKIQPAELGDSAVYLCASSLYRERQSYEQYFGPGTRLTVT.